A selection of T cell receptor beta chains follows, all from one sample in a study of T cells in localized non-small cell lung cancer. Some clones are missing from TCRdb's copy, which holds only in-frame ones; the method was immunoSEQ multiplex PCR. The sample holds around 24,000 clones; roughly 84% are singletons and the top ten take about 29%. The specimen was peripheral blood, collected before any cancer treatment. The source of these receptors is an older male donor with stage I squamous cell lung carcinoma. Both conserved end residues are part of each CDR3. Each record gives: D gene, V gene, J gene, clone size, CDR3 protein, CDR3 DNA. A D gene is named only where the DNA matches it firmly. Not every row has a clone size; where given, it reads once, few, many or a size class.

-	TRBV7-6	TRBJ2-1	-	CASSLDGDRVRNEQFF	TGTGCCAGCAGCTTAGATGGCGACCGCGTACGGAATGAGCAGTTCTTC
-	TRBV7-3	TRBJ2-3	-	CASSLTSDTQYF	TGTGCCAGCAGCTTAACATCAGATACGCAGTATTTT
-	TRBV2	TRBJ1-4	once	CASSVRSTGSEKLFF	TGTGCCAGCAGTGTCCGCTCCACAGGGTCTGAAAAACTGTTTTTT
TRBD2	TRBV2	TRBJ2-2	-	CASSDVSGTGGELFF	TGTGCCAGCAGTGATGTTAGCGGGACCGGTGGGGAGCTGTTTTTT
-	TRBV7-6	TRBJ2-1	-	CASSPVTSSNEQFF	TGTGCCAGCAGCCCTGTAACTAGCTCAAATGAGCAGTTCTTC
TRBD1	TRBV7-8	TRBJ1-5	-	CASSSLTGARGNQPQHF	TGTGCCAGCAGCTCTTTAACAGGGGCGCGGGGCAATCAGCCCCAGCATTTT
TRBD2	TRBV5-4	TRBJ2-7	-	CASHQRGAGEQYF	TGTGCCAGCCACCAGCGGGGCGCCGGCGAGCAGTACTTC
TRBD1	TRBV18	TRBJ1-1	-	CASSPAGQGPNTEAFF	TGTGCCAGCTCACCTGCGGGACAGGGGCCGAACACTGAAGCTTTCTTT
TRBD1	TRBV29-1	TRBJ2-7	-	CSVTNPGTAYEQYF	TGCAGCGTGACAAACCCCGGGACAGCCTACGAGCAGTACTTC
-	TRBV7-2	TRBJ2-5	-	CASSLRGGETQYF	TGTGCCAGCAGTTTAAGGGGTGGGGAGACCCAGTACTTC
TRBD2	TRBV5-5	TRBJ2-3	few	CASSWTSGGTDTQYF	TGTGCCAGCAGCTGGACTAGCGGGGGGACAGATACGCAGTATTTT
-	TRBV15	TRBJ1-4	-	CATSRDRYINEKLFF	TGTGCCACCAGCAGAGACAGGTACATTAATGAAAAACTGTTTTTT
TRBD2	TRBV7-8	TRBJ2-3	-	CASSFRLTSGVGDTQYF	TGTGCCAGCAGCTTTAGGTTGACTAGCGGGGTGGGAGATACGCAGTATTTT
-	TRBV19	TRBJ2-7	-	CASSGPGAAEQYF	TGTGCCAGTAGTGGTCCGGGAGCCGCCGAGCAGTACTTC
TRBD2	TRBV9	TRBJ2-1	-	CASGTSAFHEQFF	TGTGCCAGCGGGACTAGCGCATTTCATGAGCAGTTCTTC
-	TRBV7-2	TRBJ1-1	-	CASSPGGGRRSTEAFF	TGTGCCAGCAGCCCCGGGGGAGGCCGGAGATCCACTGAAGCTTTCTTT
-	TRBV5-8	TRBJ2-5	-	CASSLFRFGETQYF	TGTGCCAGCAGCTTGTTCCGCTTTGGGGAGACCCAGTACTTC
-	TRBV7-9	TRBJ1-1	-	CASSSPLGQNTEAFF	TGTGCCAGCAGCTCCCCTTTGGGACAGAACACTGAAGCTTTCTTT
TRBD2	TRBV29-1	TRBJ2-3	once	CSVDGGVADTQYF	TGCAGCGTTGACGGGGGGGTGGCAGATACGCAGTATTTT
TRBD1	TRBV19	TRBJ2-1	few	CASSIGLRDRGYGNEQFF	TGTGCCAGTAGTATAGGACTTAGGGACAGGGGCTATGGGAATGAGCAGTTCTTC
TRBD1	TRBV5-5	TRBJ1-5	once	CASSFRDRGSRRDQPQHF	TGTGCCAGCAGCTTCAGGGACAGGGGGTCACGGAGGGATCAGCCCCAGCATTTT